This T cell receptor beta chain was documented in a study of blood T cell repertoires in COVID-19. The trim removed 6 bases at V and 4 bases at J, leaving 7 bases unmatched. The CDR3 spans 15 residues. Looked up from germline, CDR1 is SQVTM and CDR2 is ANQGSEA. Only in-frame clones appear in the TCRdb table, and some are missing; sequencing was by immunoSEQ multiplex PCR. The repertoire holds 150,000 to 200,000 clones, about 81% seen once, with less than 20% in the top ten. The sample comprised peripheral blood. This TCR was sampled from an elderly woman with acute or convalescent COVID-19. The rearrangement uses TRBV29-1 and TRBJ2-2, with 11 bases fitting TRBD1. DNA for the CDR3: TGCAGCGTCGGACAGGGGGCGCAGGGCACCGGGGAGCTGTTTTTT. It translates to CSVGQGAQGTGELFF.